The rows below give T cell receptor beta chains drawn from one sample of a study of blood T cell repertoires in COVID-19. TCRdb's table, derived via immunoSEQ multiplex PCR, lists solely in-frame clones and lacks some. The sample has about 140,000 clones; roughly 79% are singletons. The sequenced sample was PBMCs or T cells enriched from blood (not recorded which). The receptors stem from a woman aged 45-65 years who had recovered from COVID-19. Each CDR3 is given with its conserved first and last residue. D genes are given only for firm matches. Expanded clones get a size class; other rows say once, few or many, or leave the size out.

J gene,D gene,V gene,clone size,CDR3 protein,CDR3 DNA
TRBJ2-5,TRBD2,TRBV2,few,CATASTSGGTQYF,TGTGCCACCGCCTCAACTAGCGGGGGGACCCAGTACTTC
TRBJ1-1,TRBD1,TRBV10-3,-,CAIRETGGSTEAFF,TGTGCCATCAGAGAGACAGGGGGTAGCACTGAAGCTTTCTTT
TRBJ1-1,-,TRBV7-9,-,CASSLMGGLNTEAFF,TGTGCCAGCAGCTTAATGGGGGGTTTGAACACTGAAGCTTTCTTT
TRBJ1-5,-,TRBV7-8,few,CASSLAPPQAGQPQHF,TGTGCCAGCAGCTTAGCACCCCCCCAGGCCGGTCAGCCCCAGCATTTT
TRBJ1-4,-,TRBV19,-,CASSAKRERGEKLFF,TGTGCCAGTAGTGCAAAACGCGAGAGGGGGGAAAAACTGTTTTTT
TRBJ2-5,-,TRBV7-2,-,CASSFFPAGQETQYF,TGTGCCAGCAGCTTTTTTCCAGCCGGGCAAGAGACCCAGTACTTC
TRBJ2-5,-,TRBV5-6,-,CASMGLGETQYF,TGTGCCAGTATGGGACTCGGAGAGACCCAGTACTTC
TRBJ1-4,-,TRBV9,-,CASSAGQLTNEKLFF,TGTGCCAGCAGCGCCGGACAGCTAACTAATGAAAAACTGTTTTTT
TRBJ2-5,-,TRBV7-6,-,CASSLFGGGGQETQYF,TGTGCCAGCAGCCTATTCGGCGGGGGCGGTCAAGAGACCCAGTACTTC
TRBJ1-5,-,TRBV27,-,CASSRYGIERNQPQHF,TGTGCCAGCAGTAGGTACGGGATAGAAAGAAATCAGCCCCAGCATTTT
TRBJ1-5,-,TRBV28,-,CASSLLNQPQHF,TGTGCCAGCAGTTTACTCAATCAGCCCCAGCATTTT
TRBJ2-3,-,TRBV18,-,CASSPTASTDTQYF,TGTGCCAGCTCACCAACAGCAAGCACAGATACGCAGTATTTT
TRBJ2-5,-,TRBV5-1,-,CASSLGEETQYF,TGCGCCAGCAGCTTGGGCGAAGAGACCCAGTACTTC
TRBJ2-2,TRBD2,TRBV10-2,-,CASRREGSTGELFF,TGCGCCAGCAGACGGGAGGGTAGCACCGGGGAGCTGTTTTTT
TRBJ2-2,TRBD2,TRBV19,-,CASSISSGYYTGELFF,TGTGCCAGTAGTATTAGTAGCGGGTACTACACCGGGGAGCTGTTTTTT
TRBJ2-3,TRBD1,TRBV2,-,CASRQGTDTQYF,TGTGCCAGCCGACAGGGAACAGATACGCAGTATTTT
TRBJ1-1,TRBD1,TRBV6-5,-,CASSYTWDRGNTEAFF,TGTGCCAGCAGTTACACATGGGACAGGGGAAACACTGAAGCTTTCTTT
TRBJ1-2,TRBD1,TRBV28,-,CASSLGQGSPYGYTF,TGTGCCAGCAGTTTGGGACAGGGGAGTCCCTATGGCTACACCTTC
TRBJ2-3,-,TRBV12-3/TRBV12-4,-,CASSWRESDTQYF,TGTGCCAGCAGTTGGAGGGAATCAGATACGCAGTATTTT
TRBJ1-6,-,TRBV27,-,CASSLSSGWQLLNSPLHF,TGTGCCAGCAGTTTATCTTCGGGGTGGCAGCTACTCAATTCACCCCTCCACTTT
TRBJ1-1,-,TRBV28,-,CASRVWPPGVNTEAFF,TGTGCCAGCAGAGTTTGGCCCCCAGGGGTGAACACTGAAGCTTTCTTT
TRBJ1-5,-,TRBV5-6,once,CASSDGTGSNQPQHF,TGTGCCAGCAGCGACGGGACTGGGAGCAATCAGCCCCAGCATTTT
TRBJ2-1,TRBD1,TRBV5-1,-,CASSFYRPGQGHNEQFF,TGCGCCAGCAGCTTCTACCGACCGGGACAGGGACACAATGAGCAGTTCTTC
TRBJ1-2,TRBD1,TRBV4-1,-,CASSQENDRGRGYTF,TGCGCCAGCAGCCAAGAAAACGACAGGGGAAGGGGCTACACCTTC
TRBJ1-2,TRBD1,TRBV3-1/TRBV3-2,few,CASSQVSGGGYTF,TGTGCCAGCAGCCAAGTTTCAGGGGGCGGCTACACCTTC
TRBJ1-1,-,TRBV19,-,CASSIDLAGRTEAFF,TGTGCCAGTAGTATAGATCTTGCAGGGCGAACTGAAGCTTTCTTT
TRBJ2-7,TRBD1,TRBV6-5,-,CASRTEGTALLRYF,TGTGCCAGCAGGACGGAAGGGACAGCCCTACTCCGGTACTTC
TRBJ2-2,TRBD2,TRBV9,-,CASSLRLAANTGELFF,TGTGCCAGCAGCCTGCGACTAGCGGCGAACACCGGGGAGCTGTTTTTT